These 27 T cell receptor beta chains were sequenced from one sample in a study of regulatory T cells in long-lasting Graves disease (dated by TCRdb to the early 2020s). The method was multiplex PCR. Sequencing used an Illumina HiSeq 4000. TCR beta libraries were built with iRepertoire HTBI primers and Arm-PCR amplification of CDR3 regions. TCRdb reprocessing: public reads trimmed at Q25 with fastp, clones called with MiXCR, in-frame beta chains kept. Records with the same CDR3 protein are collapsed into one entry carrying the most frequent genes and DNA. Across this sample there are fewer than 650,000 distinct CDR3 sequences, with around 15% seen only once. The top ten hold around 13% of the sample. The sample's time point label, in plain terms: newly diagnosed GD, antithyroid drugs for less than 3 months. For both TCR sequencing and RNA sequencing, RNA was extracted from PBMCs in TRIzol. The sample was also linked to a second study, of T cells in Graves' hyperthyroidism and ophthalmopathy.

This material consisted of peripheral blood mononuclear cells (PBMCs), taken at new diagnosis, from a patient treated with antithyroid drugs. Receptors were obtained from a man between 18 and 29 years old with Graves disease. Donor details come from another sample of the same person, matched by shared clones.

This clonotype has at least ten counts. The chain uses TRBV7-3 and TRBJ2-2; D gene unclear. The V end lost 5 bases, the J end lost 7 bases, and 11 bases lay between the germline ends. Germline V gene lookup returns CDR1 SGHTA and CDR2 FQGTGA. CDR3 length: 13 residues. The CDR3 DNA follows: TGTGCCAGCAGCCCCCATCCTGGCGGGGAGCTGTTTTTT. Encoded protein: CASSPHPGGELFF.

This chain connects TRBV7-6 to TRBJ2-5; TRBD2 matches 8 bases. V dropped 5 bases and J dropped 5; count of bases not matched to a gene: 4. Germline CDR1 and CDR2: SGHVS and FNYEAQ. This CDR3 spans 13 amino acids. The CDR3 region has the DNA TGTGCCAGCAGCCAGACTAGCGATGAGACCCAGTACTTC. Translating gives CASSQTSDETQYF.

This clonotype showed up many times. V and J are TRBV5-1 and TRBJ2-7; D is ambiguous. V was shortened by 4 bases and J by 6 bases, with 20 bases between the two germline ends. This CDR3 is 15 amino acids long. Germline V gene lookup returns CDR1 SGHRS and CDR2 YFSETQ. The CDR3 DNA reads TGCGCCAGCAGCACTGACAAGCGTCAATGGGGCGAGCAGTACTTC. Its protein product is CASSTDKRQWGEQYF.

The chain recombines TRBV2 with TRBJ1-1; D gene ambiguous. CDR1 SNHLY and CDR2 FYNNEI come from the germline V gene. This CDR3 comprises 13 residues. Trimming took 6 bases from V and 1 from J, leaving 9 bases between them. In DNA, the CDR3 is TGTGCCAGCAGGGCGGAGGGGAACACTGAAGCTTTCTTT. This gives the protein CASRAEGNTEAFF.

This clonotype was seen many times. The rearrangement joins TRBV27 to TRBJ2-2, with 10 nucleotides matching TRBD2. This CDR3 contains 17 residues. Germline lookup yields CDR1 MNHEY and CDR2 SMNVEV (reference sequence). The V segment lost 6 bases and the J segment 3 bases; nucleotides outside the gene matches: 10. The CDR3: CASSPLGLARHTGELFF. CDR3 in DNA: TGTGCCAGCAGCCCACTGGGACTAGCGCGACACACCGGGGAGCTGTTTTTT.

This clonotype was recorded many times. V gene TRBV28 combines with J gene TRBJ2-7; 9 positions match TRBD1. CDR1 MDHEN and CDR2 SYDVKM come from the germline V gene. The V segment lost 4 bases and the J segment 3 bases; nucleotides outside the gene matches: 10. The CDR3 totals 16 residues. The CDR3 region has the DNA TGTGCCAGCAGTTCCCCACCCGGGACAGGGATCTACGAGCAGTACTTC. It encodes CASSSPPGTGIYEQYF.

The chain recombines TRBV7-9 with TRBJ1-3; tentatively, D is TRBD1 (5 bases). CDR3 size: 19 residues. Trimming took off 1 base at V and 0 bases at J, with 19 bases between the two ends. The germline gives CDR1 SEHNR, CDR2 FQNEAQ (reference sequence). The CDR3, as DNA: TGTGCCAGCAGCTTAGATGCAGGGTTGGGGCTGTACTCTGGAAACACCATATATTTT. Its translation is CASSLDAGLGLYSGNTIYF.

This clonotype was seen at least ten times. The V gene is TRBV20-1, the J gene TRBJ2-7; 9 bases agree with TRBD2. The germline gives CDR1 DFQATT, CDR2 SNEGSKA (reference sequence). The J segment lost 0 bases and the V segment lost 1 base, leaving 7 bases of the junction unmatched. This CDR3 comprises 16 residues. The CDR3 nucleotides are TGCAGTGCTAGAGGCCTAGCGGGGCGGGCCTCCTACGAGCAGTACTTC. The encoded protein is CSARGLAGRASYEQYF.

As concerns this clonotype: A far larger clone is just one base off, so this is likely a read error. This chain connects TRBV11-1 to TRBJ2-5, with 10 bases lining up with TRBD2. Germline lookup yields CDR1 SGHAT and CDR2 FQDESV (reference sequence). After removal of 4 bases from V and 11 bases from J, the junction contained 16 bases not matched to a gene. The CDR3 has 16 residues. This CDR3 is CASSSSSGGTYNEQYF. CDR3 coding DNA: TGTGCCAGCAGCTCCTCTAGCGGGGGCACCTACAATGAGCAGTACTTC.

This clonotype was observed many times. This chain connects TRBV11-2 to TRBJ2-5; D might be TRBD1 (5 bases). V lost 5 bases, J lost 3 bases, and 16 bases lay in between. CDR1 SGHAT and CDR2 FQNNGV come from the germline V gene. CDR3 length: 15 amino acids. CDR3 in amino acids: CASSRKQEDKETQYF. The CDR3 nucleotides read TGTGCCAGCAGCCGAAAACAGGAAGATAAAGAGACCCAGTACTTC.

There are many counts of this clonotype. The chain is built from TRBV11-2 and TRBJ1-1, with D possibly being TRBD1 (6 bases). Germline V gene lookup returns CDR1 SGHAT and CDR2 FQNNGV. The CDR3 sequence is 13 residues long. Trimming shortened V by 8 bases and J by 6 bases, and 16 bases separated the two germline ends. The DNA for the CDR3 is TGTGCCAGCGGGGGGGGCAGGGCATCTGAAGCTTTCTTT. Its translation is CASGGGRASEAFF.

V usage is TRBV20-1 and J usage is TRBJ2-1, with 7 bases that match TRBD1. The CDR3 is made up of 13 amino acids. The junction had 5 bases not matched to a gene; V was cut back by 5 bases and J by 4 bases. In germline, CDR1 is DFQATT, CDR2 SNEGSKA (reference sequence). Here the CDR3 reads CSADRDRYNEQFF. DNA for the CDR3: TGCAGTGCTGACCGGGACAGATACAATGAGCAGTTCTTC.

This clonotype was observed a few times. The V and J genes are TRBV4-1 and TRBJ2-7; D not resolved. Germline CDR1 reads MGHRA; CDR2 reads YSYEKL. This CDR3 contains 14 residues. The V end lost 1 base, the J end lost 6 bases, and 13 bases lay between the germline ends. This CDR3 is CASSQATVGAEQYF. CDR3 in DNA: TGCGCCAGCAGCCAAGCCACCGTCGGTGCCGAGCAGTACTTC.

The chain combines TRBV4-1 with TRBJ1-3; no firm D call. CDR1 MGHRA and CDR2 YSYEKL come from the germline V gene. Trimming removed 1 base from V and 2 bases from J, with 3 bases in between. The CDR3 covers 13 residues. The CDR3 DNA reads TGCGCCAGCAGCCAAGTGACTGGAAACACCATATATTTT. Amino acids: CASSQVTGNTIYF.

J is TRBJ1-1 and V is TRBV11-2; no firm D call. Germline assignment: CDR1 SGHAT and CDR2 FQNNGV. Deletions cut 6 bases from V and 4 bases from J, with 12 bases between. The CDR3 contains 13 residues. The DNA for the CDR3 is TGTGCCAGCAGTATTGCAGCGGGCACTGAAGCTTTCTTT. Protein sequence: CASSIAAGTEAFF.

This clonotype was recorded many times. The gene calls are TRBV7-9 and TRBJ2-1; the match to TRBD2 covers 8 bases. V trimming: 2 bases; J trimming: 8 bases; junction bases outside the gene matches: 8. Germline V lookup: CDR1 SEHNR, CDR2 FQNEAQ (reference sequence). This CDR3 is 15 amino acids long. CDR3 region: CASSLRDGRAHEQFF. The CDR3 bases are TGTGCCAGCAGCTTACGAGACGGGAGGGCCCATGAGCAGTTCTTC. The entire variable domain, with the rest obtained from reference TRBV7-9 and TRBJ2-1, is as follows: DTGVSQNPRHKITKRGQNVTFRCDPISEHNRLYWYRQTLGQGPEFLTYFQNEAQLEKSRLLSDRFSAERPKGSFSTLEIQRTEQGDSAMYLCASSLRDGRAHEQFFGPGTRLTVL.

Ten or more counts support this clonotype. The chain joins TRBV5-1 to TRBJ1-1; D is possibly TRBD1 (5 bases). This CDR3 has 15 amino acids. Germline CDR1 reads SGHRS; CDR2 reads YFSETQ. V lost 0 bases to trimming and J lost 1 base, with 10 bases between them. The CDR3 region is CASSLGTPKNTEAFF. DNA of the CDR3: TGCGCCAGCAGCTTGGGGACACCGAAGAACACTGAAGCTTTCTTT.

The chain employs TRBV6-1 and TRBJ2-3, with 12 bases identical to TRBD2. In germline, CDR1 is MNHNS, CDR2 SASEGT. J was trimmed by 5 bases and V by 9 bases; bases with no gene match: 6. This CDR3 is built from 14 residues. The CDR3 nucleotides are TGTGCCAGAAGATTGACTAGCGGGAGAGATACGCAGTATTTT. Encoded protein: CARRLTSGRDTQYF.

Worth noting for this clonotype: This probably arose from a read error, given a far larger clone one base away. The chain links TRBV18 to TRBJ2-5; TRBD2 matches 12 bases. Germline values: CDR1 KGHSH, CDR2 LQKENI. This CDR3 is built from 17 residues. V was clipped by 0 bases and J by 11 bases; unmatched bases: 13. CDR3 protein: CASSPPASGRAANEQYF. The DNA for the CDR3 is TGTGCCAGCTCACCACCGGCTAGCGGGAGGGCCGCCAATGAGCAGTACTTC.

This clonotype was seen a handful of times. The rearrangement uses TRBV19 and TRBJ2-7; TRBD2 matches 10 bases. The CDR3 extends over 15 amino acids. Germline assignment: CDR1 LNHDA and CDR2 SQIVND (reference sequence). Germline trimming cut 5 bases from V and 6 bases from J; bases unmatched to any gene: 10. The CDR3 is CASSLLAGEFSEQYF. The CDR3 region has the DNA TGTGCCAGTAGTCTCCTAGCGGGAGAGTTTTCCGAGCAGTACTTC.

This rearrangement joins TRBV7-3 to TRBJ2-1; 7 bases match TRBD1. The CDR3 is 14 residues long. The germline V gene has CDR1 SGHTA and CDR2 FQGTGA. Trimming removed 3 bases from V and 5 bases from J; junction bases left unmatched: 4. The CDR3 region is CASSFRQGHNEQFF. The CDR3 coding sequence is TGTGCCAGCAGCTTTCGACAGGGTCACAATGAGCAGTTCTTC.

This clonotype was counted ten times or more. This sequence joins TRBV6-1 and TRBJ1-5, with D uncertain. With 0 bases removed from V and 0 bases from J, the gap between germline ends came to 6 bases. This CDR3 contains 15 residues. From germline, CDR1 is MNHNS and CDR2 SASEGT. The chain's CDR3 is CASSEARHSNQPQHF. The CDR3 DNA reads as TGTGCCAGCAGTGAAGCGAGACATAGCAATCAGCCCCAGCATTTT.

This clonotype was observed a handful of times. This chain connects TRBV6-2 or TRBV6-3 to TRBJ2-3, with TRBD2 matching 12 bases. J was trimmed by 4 bases and V by 3 bases; bases with no gene match: 5. The CDR3 has 16 amino acids. CDR1 is MNHEY, CDR2 SVGEGT, per germline. The CDR3 spells CASSYTSGRPPDTQYF. The CDR3 DNA follows: TGTGCCAGCAGTTATACTAGCGGGAGGCCCCCAGATACGCAGTATTTT.

In its sample, this clonotype was seen many times. The V gene is TRBV28, the J gene TRBJ2-7, with D possibly being TRBD2 (5 bases). CDR1 is MDHEN, CDR2 SYDVKM, per germline. Trimming pared 4 bases from V and 4 bases from J, leaving 20 bases between. This CDR3 is built from 16 residues. CDR3 sequence: CASSSGGSRTGYEQYF. DNA for the CDR3: TGTGCCAGCAGTTCAGGTGGCTCCCGGACGGGGTACGAGCAGTACTTC.

The J gene is TRBJ2-7, the V gene TRBV28, with a tentative D call TRBD1 (6 bases). Germline CDR1 MDHEN, CDR2 SYDVKM. Trimming shortened V by 8 bases and J by 6 bases, and 14 bases separated the two germline ends. The CDR3 runs 12 residues. CDR3 residues: CASCNTGFEQYF. The CDR3 bases are TGTGCCAGCTGCAACACAGGGTTCGAGCAGTACTTC.

This clonotype has at least ten counts. The V gene is TRBV7-9, the J gene TRBJ2-1; TRBD2 might be the D (5 bases). The CDR3 covers 16 residues. Germline assignment: CDR1 SEHNR and CDR2 FQNEAQ (reference sequence). V lost 3 bases to trimming and J lost 6 bases, with 18 bases between them. CDR3 loop: CASSFRSGEETNEQFF. The CDR3 coding sequence is TGTGCCAGCAGCTTTAGGAGCGGAGAGGAAACCAATGAGCAGTTCTTC.

This clonotype was seen many times. The chain is built from TRBV2 and TRBJ2-7, with D unresolved. The CDR3 length is 11 residues. Trimming cost V 8 bases and J 7 bases, with 12 bases left between them. Looked up from germline, CDR1 is SNHLY and CDR2 is FYNNEI. In DNA, the CDR3 is TGTGCCAGCGGCAATAAGAGGGAGCAGTACTTC. Translated, it gives CASGNKREQYF.